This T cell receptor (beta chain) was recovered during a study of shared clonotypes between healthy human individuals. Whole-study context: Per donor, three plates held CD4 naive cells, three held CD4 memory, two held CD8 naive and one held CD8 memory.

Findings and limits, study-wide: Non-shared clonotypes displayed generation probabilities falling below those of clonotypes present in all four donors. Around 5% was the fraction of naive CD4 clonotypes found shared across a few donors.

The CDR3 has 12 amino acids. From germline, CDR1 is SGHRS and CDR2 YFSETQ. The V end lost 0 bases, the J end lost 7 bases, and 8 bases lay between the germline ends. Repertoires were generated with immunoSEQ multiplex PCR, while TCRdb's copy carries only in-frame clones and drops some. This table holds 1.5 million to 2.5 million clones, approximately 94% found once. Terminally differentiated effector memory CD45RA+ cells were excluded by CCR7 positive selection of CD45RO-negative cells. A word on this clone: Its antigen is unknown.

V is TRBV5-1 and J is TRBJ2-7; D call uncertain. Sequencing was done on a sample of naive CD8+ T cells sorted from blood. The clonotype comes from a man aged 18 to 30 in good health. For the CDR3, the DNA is TGCGCCAGCAGCTTGGGGGAATGGGAGCAGTACTTC. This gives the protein CASSLGEWEQYF.